This T cell receptor beta chain was sequenced during a study of cytomegalovirus exposure and HLA in healthy donors. Across the study: HLA-typed donors were the source of approximately 88 million unique TCRs, which an early data release held. Study findings and constraints: In an earlier analysis, in roughly 580 donors, most V segments appeared productive either ~90% or ~30% of the time. In a later analysis, TCR association rates varied by HLA locus: DRB1 most, HLA-C fewest.

Comments on this clone: Its antigen is unidentified.

This cohort consisted of healthy bone marrow donors. The PCR made use of 60 Vbeta and 13 Jbeta primers. TCRdb keeps only in-frame clones here, not all; method: immunoSEQ multiplex PCR. Of 100,000 to 150,000 clones listed, under 80% were seen once; the top ten hold around 4%. Looked up from germline, CDR1 is SGHRS and CDR2 is YFSETQ. This CDR3 comprises 14 residues. Trimming stripped 4 bases from V and 5 bases from J, with 16 bases between. The receptor comes from a man aged 35 to 55 in good health and CMV-seropositive. What was sequenced was PBMCs. The chain combines TRBV5-1 with TRBJ2-7; D may be TRBD1 (7 bases). This chain's CDR3 is CASSPQGGWDEQYF. In DNA form, the CDR3 reads TGCGCCAGCAGCCCCCAGGGGGGCTGGGACGAGCAGTACTTC.